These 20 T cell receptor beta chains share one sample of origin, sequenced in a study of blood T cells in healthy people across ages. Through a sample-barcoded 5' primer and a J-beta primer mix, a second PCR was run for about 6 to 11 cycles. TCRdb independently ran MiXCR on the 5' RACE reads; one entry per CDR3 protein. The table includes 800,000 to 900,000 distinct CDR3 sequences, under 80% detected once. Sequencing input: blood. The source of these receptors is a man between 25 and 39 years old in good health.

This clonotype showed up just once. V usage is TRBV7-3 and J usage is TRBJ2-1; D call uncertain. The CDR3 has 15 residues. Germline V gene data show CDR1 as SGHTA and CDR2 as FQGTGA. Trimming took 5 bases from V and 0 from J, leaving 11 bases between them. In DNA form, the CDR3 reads TGTGCCAGCAGCACAAGGGCGAGCTCCTACAATGAGCAGTTCTTC. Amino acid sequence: CASSTRASSYNEQFF.

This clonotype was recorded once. CDR3 bases: TGCAGTGCTAGAGATGAGGGCGGGTATGGCTACACCTTC. It encodes CSARDEGGYGYTF. The V and J genes are TRBV20-1 and TRBJ1-2, with D hard to call. V shed 0 bases and J shed 5 bases, with 10 bases lying between them. Germline V gives CDR1 DFQATT, CDR2 SNEGSKA (reference sequence). This CDR3 comprises 13 residues.

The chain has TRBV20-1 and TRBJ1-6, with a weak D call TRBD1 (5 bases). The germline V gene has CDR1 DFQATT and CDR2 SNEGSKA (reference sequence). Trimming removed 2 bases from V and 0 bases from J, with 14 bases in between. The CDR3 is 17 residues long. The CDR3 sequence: CSARPRDGRSYNSPLHF. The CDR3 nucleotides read TGCAGTGCTAGACCCCGGGACGGCCGCTCCTATAATTCACCCCTCCACTTT.

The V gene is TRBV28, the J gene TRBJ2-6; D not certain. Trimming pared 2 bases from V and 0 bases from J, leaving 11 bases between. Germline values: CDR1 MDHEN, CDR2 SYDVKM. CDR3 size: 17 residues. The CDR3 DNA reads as TGTGCCAGCAGTTTACTAGGTCTGAGCTCTGGGGCCAACGTCCTGACTTTC. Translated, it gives CASSLLGLSSGANVLTF.

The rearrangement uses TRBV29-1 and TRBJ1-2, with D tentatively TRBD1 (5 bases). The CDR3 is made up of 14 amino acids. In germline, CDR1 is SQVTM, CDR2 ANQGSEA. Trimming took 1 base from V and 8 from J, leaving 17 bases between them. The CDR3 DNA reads TGCAGCGTTGAAGCTCGGGGCGGGTTGGACGGCTACACCTTC. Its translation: CSVEARGGLDGYTF.

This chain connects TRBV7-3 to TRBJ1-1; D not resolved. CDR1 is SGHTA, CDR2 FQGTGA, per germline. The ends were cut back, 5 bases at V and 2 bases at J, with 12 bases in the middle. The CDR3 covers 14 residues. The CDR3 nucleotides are TGTGCCAGCAGCCCGCGAGCAGGTAACACTGAAGCTTTCTTT. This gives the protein CASSPRAGNTEAFF.

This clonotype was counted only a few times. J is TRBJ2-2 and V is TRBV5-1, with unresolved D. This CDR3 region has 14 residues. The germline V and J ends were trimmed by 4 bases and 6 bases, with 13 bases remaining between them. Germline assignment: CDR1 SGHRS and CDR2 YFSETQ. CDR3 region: CASSPGAGAGELFF. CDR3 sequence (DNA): TGCGCCAGCAGCCCAGGAGCAGGCGCCGGGGAGCTGTTTTTT.

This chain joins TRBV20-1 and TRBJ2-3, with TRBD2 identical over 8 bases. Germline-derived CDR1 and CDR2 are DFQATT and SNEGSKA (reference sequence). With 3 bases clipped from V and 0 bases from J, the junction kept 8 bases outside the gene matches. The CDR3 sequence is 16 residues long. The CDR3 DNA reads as TGCAGTGCTAGCCTCCCCTTAGCGGGGAGCACAGATACGCAGTATTTT. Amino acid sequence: CSASLPLAGSTDTQYF.

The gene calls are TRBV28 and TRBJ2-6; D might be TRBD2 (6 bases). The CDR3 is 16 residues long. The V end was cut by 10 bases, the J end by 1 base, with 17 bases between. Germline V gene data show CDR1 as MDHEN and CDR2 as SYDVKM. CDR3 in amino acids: CATMEGSISGANVLTF. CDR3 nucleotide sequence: TGTGCCACTATGGAGGGGAGCATTTCTGGGGCCAACGTCCTGACTTTC.

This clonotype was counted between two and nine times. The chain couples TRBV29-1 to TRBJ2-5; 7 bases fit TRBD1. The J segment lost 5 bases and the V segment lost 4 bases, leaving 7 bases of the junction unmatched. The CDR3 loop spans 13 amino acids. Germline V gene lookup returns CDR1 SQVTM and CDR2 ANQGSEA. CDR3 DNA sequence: TGCAGCGTTGGTGACAGGGTGGACGAGACCCAGTACTTC. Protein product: CSVGDRVDETQYF.

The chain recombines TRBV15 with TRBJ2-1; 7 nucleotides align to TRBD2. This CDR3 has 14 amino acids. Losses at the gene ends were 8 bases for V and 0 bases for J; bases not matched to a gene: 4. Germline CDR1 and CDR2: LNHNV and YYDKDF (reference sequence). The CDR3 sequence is CATRGDFSYNEQFF. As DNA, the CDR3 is TGTGCCACCCGGGGGGACTTCTCCTACAATGAGCAGTTCTTC.

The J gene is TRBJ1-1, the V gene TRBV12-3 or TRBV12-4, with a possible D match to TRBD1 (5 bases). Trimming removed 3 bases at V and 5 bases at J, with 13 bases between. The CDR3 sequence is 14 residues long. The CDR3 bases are TGTGCCAGCAGTTTGGACACCTCACGGACTGAAGCTTTCTTT. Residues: CASSLDTSRTEAFF.

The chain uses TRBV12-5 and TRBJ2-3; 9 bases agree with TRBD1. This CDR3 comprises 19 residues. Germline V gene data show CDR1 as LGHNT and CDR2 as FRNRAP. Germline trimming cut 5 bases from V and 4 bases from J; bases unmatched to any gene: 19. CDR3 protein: CASGMDRGRTVGGADTQYF. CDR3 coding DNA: TGTGCTAGTGGTATGGACAGGGGTAGAACGGTCGGTGGGGCAGATACGCAGTATTTT.

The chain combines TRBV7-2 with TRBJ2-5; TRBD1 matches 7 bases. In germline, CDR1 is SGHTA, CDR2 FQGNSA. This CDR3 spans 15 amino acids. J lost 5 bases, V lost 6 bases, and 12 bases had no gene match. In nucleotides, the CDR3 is TGTGCCAGCAGTTCGCCCGCAGGGGGTCGGGAGACCCAGTACTTC. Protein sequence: CASSSPAGGRETQYF.

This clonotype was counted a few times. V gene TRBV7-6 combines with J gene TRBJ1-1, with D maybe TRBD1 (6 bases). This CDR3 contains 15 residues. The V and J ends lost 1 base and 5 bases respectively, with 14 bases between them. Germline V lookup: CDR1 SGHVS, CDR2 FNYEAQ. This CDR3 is CASSLEQGGDTEAFF. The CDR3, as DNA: TGTGCCAGCAGCTTAGAACAGGGTGGCGATACTGAAGCTTTCTTT.

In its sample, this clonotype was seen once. In DNA, the CDR3 is TGTGCCAGCAGCTTAAGTAGCGGGGGGGCATGCGAGCAGTTCTTC. It specifies CASSLSSGGACEQFF. This rearrangement joins TRBV7-3 to TRBJ2-1; 11 positions agree with TRBD2. Germline V gene sequence: CDR1 SGHTA, CDR2 FQGTGA. This CDR3 comprises 15 residues. The ends lost 1 base at V and 10 bases at J; junction bases unmatched: 6.

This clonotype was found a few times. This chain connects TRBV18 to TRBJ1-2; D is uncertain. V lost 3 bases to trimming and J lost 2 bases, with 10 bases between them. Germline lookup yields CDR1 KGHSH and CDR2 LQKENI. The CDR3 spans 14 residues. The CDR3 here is CASSPGQQNYGYTF. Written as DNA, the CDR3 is TGTGCCAGCTCACCTGGGCAACAGAACTATGGCTACACCTTC.

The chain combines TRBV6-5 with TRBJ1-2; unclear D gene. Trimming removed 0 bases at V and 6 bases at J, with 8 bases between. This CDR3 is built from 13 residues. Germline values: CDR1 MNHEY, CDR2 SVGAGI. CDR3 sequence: CASSYSDINGYTF. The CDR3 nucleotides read TGTGCCAGCAGTTACTCCGACATCAATGGCTACACCTTC.

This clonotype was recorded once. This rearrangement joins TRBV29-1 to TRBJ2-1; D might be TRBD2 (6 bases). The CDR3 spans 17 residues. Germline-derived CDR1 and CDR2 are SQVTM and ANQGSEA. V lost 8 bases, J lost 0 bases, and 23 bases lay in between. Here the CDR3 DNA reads TGCAGCCTTCTCGAGGAGGGGTCGCCCAGCTCCTACAATGAGCAGTTCTTC. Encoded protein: CSLLEEGSPSSYNEQFF.

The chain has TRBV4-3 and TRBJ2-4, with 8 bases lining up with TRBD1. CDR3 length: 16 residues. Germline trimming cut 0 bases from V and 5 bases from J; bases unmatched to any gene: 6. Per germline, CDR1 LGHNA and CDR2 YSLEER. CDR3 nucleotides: TGCGCCAGCAGCCAAGACAGGGGGCTGATGGAAAACATTCAGTACTTC. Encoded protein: CASSQDRGLMENIQYF.